This T cell receptor (beta chain) was captured in a study of blood T cell repertoires in COVID-19. Study-level information: Donors in the United States, Italy and Spain gave samples during acute or convalescent COVID-19. T cells, B-cell-depleted T cells, or PBMCs provided the cDNA or gDNA that served as material.

This clone appeared once. The assay was immunoSEQ multiplex PCR, and TCRdb's table has in-frame clones only and misses some. The sample consists of roughly 85,000 clones, 80% to 90% of them appearing once. The V gene end was trimmed by 4 bases and the J gene end by 0 bases; junction bases not matched to a gene: 10. Germline values: CDR1 SGDLS, CDR2 YYNGEE. The CDR3 is 18 amino acids. The gene calls are TRBV9 and TRBJ1-3; 10 nucleotides align to TRBD1. The sequence came from a man in his fifties or sixties with active or convalescent COVID-19. Source material: peripheral blood. The CDR3 DNA follows: TGTGCCAGCAGCAAGACAGGGGGCGCGATCCCCTCTGGAAACACCATATATTTT. This encodes CASSKTGGAIPSGNTIYF.